This TCR beta chain was sequenced for a study of blood T cell repertoires in COVID-19. Overall study context: PBMCs, B-cell-depleted T cells, or T cells were the source of the cDNA or gDNA that made up the material.

As handled by the study authors: Using reference gene primer amplification, nucleated cell counts were estimated. Sequencing used immunoSEQ multiplex PCR; TCRdb keeps in-frame clones, though not all of them. V and J calls and clone size are copied from that table; D and trimming were computed from the DNA. The sample holds about 51,000 clones, less than 90% seen once. The V end was cut by 7 bases, the J end by 1 base, with 16 bases between. The CDR3 is 15 residues long. Germline CDR1 and CDR2: LGHDT and YNNKEL (reference sequence). This TCR was sampled from a man aged 60-69 years with acute or convalescent COVID-19. The sequencing input was peripheral blood. The rearrangement links TRBV3-1 (or the pseudogene TRBV3-2) to TRBJ1-1; possible D gene TRBD1, 6 bases. CDR3 loop: CASTLTPRGNTEAFF. As DNA, the CDR3 is TGTGCCAGCACCCTCACACCCAGGGGGAACACTGAAGCTTTCTTT.